The following is a TCR beta chain sequence with its context. Its antigen remains undetermined. No base quality information exists; no much larger clone differs at one position. Including cysteine and phenylalanine, the CDR3 has 16 amino acids. Left in the record is the CDR3 DNA by itself, 48 bases read in frame from the first base. V is cut by 2 bases and J by 2 bases, and the space between the germline ends is 15 bases. In the germline V gene, CDR1 corresponds to SGDLS and CDR2 to YYNGEE. This entry belongs to a study of blood T cell repertoires in COVID-19 (dated by TCRdb to 2018 to 2021). Some background on the complete study: Samples from collaborators originated in the United States, Italy and Spain and spanned both the acute and convalescent phases of COVID-19. A de-identified subject ID, COVID-19 status, age in years and sex were almost always included in the sample metadata. Deeply sampled blood TCRbeta repertoires from subjects exposed to, actively infected with, or recovered from COVID-19 were included in the dataset. Samples came from the ongoing ImmuneRACE study (first 160 participants) plus 1,254 subjects from 6 global collaborators. Where available, HLA class I and class II types were taken from metadata supplied by the sample provider and were not determined by assay-based typing. The prospective study material was composed of cDNA or gDNA derived from T cells, B-cell-depleted T cells, or PBMCs. A freely available public database, intended as a resource for researchers studying the immune response to SARS-CoV-2, is where the repertoires were released. Paper-wide results and their limitations: The amount of clinical and demographic metadata varied by source and participant and was provided uncurated.

TCRbeta CDR3 regions were amplified from genomic DNA using the immunoSEQ Assay, a bias-controlled multiplex PCR. As for the authors' bioinformatics: The number of nucleated cells in each sample was estimated from the amplification of reference gene primers within the assay. To quantify the absolute abundance of each unique TCRbeta CDR3 rearrangement, sequence reads were collapsed and filtered. For each sample, productive Simpson clonality was calculated as the square root of Simpson's diversity index across productive rearrangements. TCRdb re-hosts the immuneACCESS table, in-frame sequences only. Its copies lack some clones; in the studies checked, an unresolved V gene accounts for under half of them, and the cause for the rest is not known. The DNA was the basis for D and trimming; V, J and clone size are from that table. This sample holds 200,000 to 300,000 clones; approximately 85% were observed only once. The top ten constitute 4% of the sample.

Whole blood was collected in K2EDTA tubes by collaborating institutions according to the institutions' own protocols. For TCRbeta analysis, collaborators shipped samples as frozen whole blood, isolated PBMCs, or DNA extracted from either of those sample types. The sequence is built from TRBV9 and TRBJ2-3; the D gene is possibly TRBD2, with 6 bases matching. The sequence came from a man aged 50 or older with acute or convalescent COVID-19. The sequencing input was peripheral blood. The DNA sequence reads TGTGCCAGCAGCGTCCGGGACTCTAGATCCACAGATACGCAGTATTTT. Its translation is CASSVRDSRSTDTQYF.